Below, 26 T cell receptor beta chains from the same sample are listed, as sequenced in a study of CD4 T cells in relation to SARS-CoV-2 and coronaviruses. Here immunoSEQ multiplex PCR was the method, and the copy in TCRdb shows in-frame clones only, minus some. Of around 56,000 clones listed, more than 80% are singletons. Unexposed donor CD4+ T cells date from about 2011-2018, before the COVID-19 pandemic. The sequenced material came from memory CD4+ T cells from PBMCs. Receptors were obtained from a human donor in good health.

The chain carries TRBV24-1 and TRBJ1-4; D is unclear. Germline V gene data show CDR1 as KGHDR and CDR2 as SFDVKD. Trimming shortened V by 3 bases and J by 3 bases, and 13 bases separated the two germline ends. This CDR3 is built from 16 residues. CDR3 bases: TGTGCCACCAGTGATGGTAGTTTCGGACCTAATGAAAAACTGTTTTTT. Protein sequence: CATSDGSFGPNEKLFF.

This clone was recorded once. CDR3 nucleotide sequence: TGTGCCAGCAGCGCTCGCCCCTCCCTCATAGGCACAGATACGCAGTATTTT. Its translation is CASSARPSLIGTDTQYF. This sequence joins TRBV9 and TRBJ2-3; D gene unclear. CDR1 and CDR2 (germline): SGDLS, YYNGEE. Trimming stripped 3 bases from V and 1 base from J, with 18 bases between. The length of the CDR3 is 17 residues. Drawing the rest from reference TRBV9 and TRBJ2-3, the complete variable domain is DSGVTQTPKHLITATGQRVTLRCSPRSGDLSVYWYQQSLDQGLQFLIQYYNGEERAKGNILERFSAQQFPDLHSELNLSSLELGDSALYFCASSARPSLIGTDTQYFGPGTRLTVL.

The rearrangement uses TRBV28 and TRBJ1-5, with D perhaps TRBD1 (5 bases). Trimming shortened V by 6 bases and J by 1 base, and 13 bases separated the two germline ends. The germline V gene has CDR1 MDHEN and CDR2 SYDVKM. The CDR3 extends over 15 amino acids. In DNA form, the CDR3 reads TGTGCCAGCAGAAGACAGCTTATAAGCAATCAGCCCCAGCATTTT. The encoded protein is CASRRQLISNQPQHF.

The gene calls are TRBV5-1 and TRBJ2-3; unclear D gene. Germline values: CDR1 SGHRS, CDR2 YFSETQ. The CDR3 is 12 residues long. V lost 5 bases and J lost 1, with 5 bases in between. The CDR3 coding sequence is TGCGCCAGCAGTGGGGGCACAGATACGCAGTATTTT. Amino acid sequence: CASSGGTDTQYF.

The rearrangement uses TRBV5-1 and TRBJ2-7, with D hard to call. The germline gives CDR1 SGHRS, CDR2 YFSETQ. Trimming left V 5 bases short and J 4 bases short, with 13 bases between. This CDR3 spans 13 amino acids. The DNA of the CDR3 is TGCGCCAGCAGTCAAGGGATCGATTACGAGCAGTACTTC. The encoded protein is CASSQGIDYEQYF.

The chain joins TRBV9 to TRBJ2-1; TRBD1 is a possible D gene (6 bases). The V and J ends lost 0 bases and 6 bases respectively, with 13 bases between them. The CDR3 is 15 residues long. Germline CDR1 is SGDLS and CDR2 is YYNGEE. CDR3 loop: CASSVAQGTPNEQFF. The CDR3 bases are TGTGCCAGCAGCGTAGCACAGGGTACACCCAATGAGCAGTTCTTC. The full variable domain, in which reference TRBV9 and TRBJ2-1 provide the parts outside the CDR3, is DSGVTQTPKHLITATGQRVTLRCSPRSGDLSVYWYQQSLDQGLQFLIQYYNGEERAKGNILERFSAQQFPDLHSELNLSSLELGDSALYFCASSVAQGTPNEQFFGPGTRLTVL.

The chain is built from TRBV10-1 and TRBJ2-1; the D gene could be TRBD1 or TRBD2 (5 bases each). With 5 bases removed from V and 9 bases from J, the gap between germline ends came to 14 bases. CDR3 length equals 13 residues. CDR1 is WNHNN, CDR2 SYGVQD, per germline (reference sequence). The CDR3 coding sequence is TGCGCCAGCAGTACCGGGACCAGGAGTGAGCAGTTCTTC. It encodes CASSTGTRSEQFF.

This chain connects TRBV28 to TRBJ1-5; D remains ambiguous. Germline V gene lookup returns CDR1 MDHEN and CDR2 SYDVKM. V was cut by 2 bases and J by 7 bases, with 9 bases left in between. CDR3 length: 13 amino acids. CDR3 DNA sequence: TGTGCCAGCAGTTTAGGGCTTCGGCAGCCCCAGCATTTT. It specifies CASSLGLRQPQHF.

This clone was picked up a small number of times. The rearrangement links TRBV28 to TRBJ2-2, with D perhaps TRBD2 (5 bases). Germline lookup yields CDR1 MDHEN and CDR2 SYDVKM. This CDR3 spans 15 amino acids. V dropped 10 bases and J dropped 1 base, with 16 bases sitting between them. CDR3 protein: CATWEPAWNTGELFF. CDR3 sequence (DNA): TGTGCCACCTGGGAGCCCGCGTGGAACACCGGGGAGCTGTTTTTT.

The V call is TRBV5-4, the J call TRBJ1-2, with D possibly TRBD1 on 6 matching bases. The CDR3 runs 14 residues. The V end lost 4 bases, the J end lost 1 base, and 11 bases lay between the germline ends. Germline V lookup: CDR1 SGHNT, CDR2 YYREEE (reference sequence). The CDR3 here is CASSEGQLNYGYTF. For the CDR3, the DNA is TGTGCCAGCAGCGAAGGACAGCTTAACTATGGCTACACCTTC.

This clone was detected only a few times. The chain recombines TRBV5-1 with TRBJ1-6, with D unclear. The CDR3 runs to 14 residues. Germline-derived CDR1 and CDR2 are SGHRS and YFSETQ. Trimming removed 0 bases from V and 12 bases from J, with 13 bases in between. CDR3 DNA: TGCGCCAGCAGCTTGGTTGCAGGCGCGGAACCCCTCCACTTT. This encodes CASSLVAGAEPLHF.

CDR3 residues: CASSTPGRGGQETQYF. The CDR3 nucleotides are TGTGCCAGTAGTACCCCGGGGAGGGGAGGTCAAGAGACCCAGTACTTC. This rearrangement joins TRBV19 to TRBJ2-5, with 7 bases matching TRBD2. The CDR3 is 16 residues long. Germline V gene data show CDR1 as LNHDA and CDR2 as SQIVND (reference sequence). Unmatched junction bases numbered 10, after V lost 4 bases and J lost 2 bases.

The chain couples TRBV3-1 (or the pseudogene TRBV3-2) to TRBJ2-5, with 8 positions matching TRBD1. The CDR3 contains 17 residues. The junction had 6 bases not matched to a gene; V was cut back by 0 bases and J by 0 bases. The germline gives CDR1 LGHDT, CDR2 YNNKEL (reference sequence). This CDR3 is CASSQEGQALYQETQYF. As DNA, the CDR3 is TGTGCCAGCAGCCAAGAGGGACAGGCATTGTACCAAGAGACCCAGTACTTC.

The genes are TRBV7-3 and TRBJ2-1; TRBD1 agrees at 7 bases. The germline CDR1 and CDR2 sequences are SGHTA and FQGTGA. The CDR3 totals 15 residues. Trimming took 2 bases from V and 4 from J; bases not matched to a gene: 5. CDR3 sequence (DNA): TGTGCCAGCAGCTTAGTCACAGGGGCGTACAATGAGCAGTTCTTC. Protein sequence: CASSLVTGAYNEQFF.

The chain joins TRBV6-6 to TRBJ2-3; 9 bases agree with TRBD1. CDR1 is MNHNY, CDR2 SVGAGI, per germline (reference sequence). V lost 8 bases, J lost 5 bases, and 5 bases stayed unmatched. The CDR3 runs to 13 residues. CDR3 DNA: TGTGCCAGCGGGGACAGGGCGAAAGATACGCAGTATTTT. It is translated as CASGDRAKDTQYF.

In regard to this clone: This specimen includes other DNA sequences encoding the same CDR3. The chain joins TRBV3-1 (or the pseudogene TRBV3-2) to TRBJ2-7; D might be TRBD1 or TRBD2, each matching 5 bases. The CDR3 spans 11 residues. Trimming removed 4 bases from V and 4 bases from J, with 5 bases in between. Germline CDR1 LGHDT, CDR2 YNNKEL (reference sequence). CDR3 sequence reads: CASSRGYEQYF. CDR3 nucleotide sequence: TGTGCCAGCAGCCGGGGGTACGAGCAGTACTTC.

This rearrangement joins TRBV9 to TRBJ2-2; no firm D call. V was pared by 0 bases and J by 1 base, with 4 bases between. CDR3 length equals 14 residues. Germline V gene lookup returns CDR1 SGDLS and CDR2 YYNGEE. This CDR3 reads CASSVAWNTGELFF. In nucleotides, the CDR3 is TGTGCCAGCAGCGTAGCCTGGAACACCGGGGAGCTGTTTTTT.

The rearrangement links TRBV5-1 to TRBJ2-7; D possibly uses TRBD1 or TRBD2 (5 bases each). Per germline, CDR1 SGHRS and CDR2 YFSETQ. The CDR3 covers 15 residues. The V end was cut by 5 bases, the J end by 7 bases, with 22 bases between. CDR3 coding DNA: TGCGCCAGCAGTTTCAGTCCGGGGACGGAGTTAGAGCAGTACTTC. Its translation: CASSFSPGTELEQYF.

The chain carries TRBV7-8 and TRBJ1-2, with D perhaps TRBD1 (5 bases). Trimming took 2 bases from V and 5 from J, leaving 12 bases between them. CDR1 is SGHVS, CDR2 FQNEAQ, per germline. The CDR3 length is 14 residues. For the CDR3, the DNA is TGTGCCAGCAGCTTAAGTCCGGGGGAATATGGCTACACCTTC. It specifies CASSLSPGEYGYTF.

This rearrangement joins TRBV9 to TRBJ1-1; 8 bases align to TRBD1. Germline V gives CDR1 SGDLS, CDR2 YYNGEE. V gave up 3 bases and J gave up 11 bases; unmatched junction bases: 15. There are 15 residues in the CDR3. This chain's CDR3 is CASSELPGGGMPAFF. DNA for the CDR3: TGTGCCAGCAGCGAGTTACCAGGGGGCGGGATGCCCGCTTTCTTT.

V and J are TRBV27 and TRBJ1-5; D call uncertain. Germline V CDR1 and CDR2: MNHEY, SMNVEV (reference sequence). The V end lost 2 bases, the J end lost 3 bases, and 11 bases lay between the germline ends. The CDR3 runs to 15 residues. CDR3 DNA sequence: TGTGCCAGCAGTTTAGGTAACCAGTTCAATCAGCCCCAGCATTTT. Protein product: CASSLGNQFNQPQHF.

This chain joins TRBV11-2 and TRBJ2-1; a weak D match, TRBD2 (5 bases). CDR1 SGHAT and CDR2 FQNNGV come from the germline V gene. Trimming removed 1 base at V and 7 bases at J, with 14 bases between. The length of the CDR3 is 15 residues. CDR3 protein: CASSLGVGVVNEQFF. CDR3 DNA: TGTGCCAGCAGCTTAGGAGTGGGAGTGGTAAATGAGCAGTTCTTC.

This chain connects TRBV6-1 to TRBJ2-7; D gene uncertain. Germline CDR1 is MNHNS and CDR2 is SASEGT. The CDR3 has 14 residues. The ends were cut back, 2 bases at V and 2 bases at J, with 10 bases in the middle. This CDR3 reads CASSEWHYTYEQYF. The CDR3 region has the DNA TGTGCCAGCAGTGAATGGCACTATACCTACGAGCAGTACTTC.

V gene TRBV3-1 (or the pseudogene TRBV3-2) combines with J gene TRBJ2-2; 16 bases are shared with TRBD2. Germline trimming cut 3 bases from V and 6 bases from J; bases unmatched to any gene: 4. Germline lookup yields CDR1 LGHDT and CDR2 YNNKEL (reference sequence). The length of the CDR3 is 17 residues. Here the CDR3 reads CASSQAGLAGGSGELFF. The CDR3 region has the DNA TGTGCCAGCAGCCAGGCGGGACTAGCGGGAGGGTCCGGGGAGCTGTTTTTT.

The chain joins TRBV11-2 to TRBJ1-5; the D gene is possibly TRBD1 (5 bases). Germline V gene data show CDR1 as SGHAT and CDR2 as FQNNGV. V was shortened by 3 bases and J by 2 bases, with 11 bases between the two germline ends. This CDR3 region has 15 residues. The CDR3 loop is CASSFSGDGNQPQHF. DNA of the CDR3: TGTGCCAGCAGCTTTTCGGGGGACGGCAATCAGCCCCAGCATTTT.

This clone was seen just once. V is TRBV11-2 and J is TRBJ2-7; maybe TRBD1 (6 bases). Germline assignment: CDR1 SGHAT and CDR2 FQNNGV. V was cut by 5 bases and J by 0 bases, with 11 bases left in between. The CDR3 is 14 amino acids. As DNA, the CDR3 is TGTGCCAGCAGCCCTTGGACAGTCTCCTACGAGCAGTACTTC. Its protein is CASSPWTVSYEQYF.